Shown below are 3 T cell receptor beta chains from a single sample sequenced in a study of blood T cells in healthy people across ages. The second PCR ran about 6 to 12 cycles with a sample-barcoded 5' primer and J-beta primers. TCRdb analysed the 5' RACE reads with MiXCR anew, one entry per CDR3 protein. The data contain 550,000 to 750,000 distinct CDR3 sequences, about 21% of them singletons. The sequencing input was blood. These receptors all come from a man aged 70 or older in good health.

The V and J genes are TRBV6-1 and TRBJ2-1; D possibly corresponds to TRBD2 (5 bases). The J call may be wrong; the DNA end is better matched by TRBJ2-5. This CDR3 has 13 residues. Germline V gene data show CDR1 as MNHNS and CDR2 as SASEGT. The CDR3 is CASSGTREETQYF. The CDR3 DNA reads TGTGCCAGCAGTGGGACGAGGGAGGAGACCCAGTACTTC.

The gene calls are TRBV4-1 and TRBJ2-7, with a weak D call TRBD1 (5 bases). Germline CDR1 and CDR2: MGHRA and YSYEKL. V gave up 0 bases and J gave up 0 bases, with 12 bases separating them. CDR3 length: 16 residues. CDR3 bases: TGCGCCAGCAGCCAAGATCTGGGGCCGAGCTCCTACGAGCAGTACTTC. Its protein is CASSQDLGPSSYEQYF.

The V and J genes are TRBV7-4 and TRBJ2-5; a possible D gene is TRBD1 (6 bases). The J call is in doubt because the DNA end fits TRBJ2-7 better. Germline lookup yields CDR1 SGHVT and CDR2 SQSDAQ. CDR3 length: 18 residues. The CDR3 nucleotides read TGTGCCAGCAGCTTAGAACTAGGGTACGGCAGGGGAAGGTACGAGCAGTACTTC. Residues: CASSLELGYGRGRYEQYF.